This TCR beta chain was identified in a study of T cells after yellow fever vaccination. MiXCR was run by TCRdb on the 5' RACE reads, yielding one entry per CDR3 protein. The sample lists approximately 93,000 distinct CDR3 sequences; less than 6% were seen once. This clonotype was seen only a few times. The germline gives CDR1 MGHRA, CDR2 YSYEKL. After removal of 0 bases from V and 7 bases from J, the junction contained 6 bases not matched to a gene. This CDR3 is built from 15 residues. The clonotype was recovered from a man younger than 30 who received the YFV17D yellow fever vaccine. The sequenced sample was CD8+ T cells sorted from PBMCs, obtained 10 days after the yellow fever booster vaccination. The chain employs TRBV4-1 and TRBJ2-1; 7 bases are shared with TRBD1. CDR3 sequence reads: CASSQDNGDSNEQFF. The CDR3 DNA sequence: TGCGCCAGCAGCCAAGATAACGGGGACAGTAATGAGCAGTTCTTC.